This T cell receptor beta chain was sequenced for a study of blood T cell repertoires in COVID-19. Some clones are missing from TCRdb's copy, which holds only in-frame ones; the method was immunoSEQ multiplex PCR. This sample has 200,000 to 250,000 clones; around four fifths occur once, and the top ten carry over 4%. This CDR3 contains 14 residues. Germline V lookup: CDR1 SQVTM, CDR2 ANQGSEA. Trimming stripped 4 bases from V and 1 base from J, with 8 bases between. The sample taken for sequencing was peripheral blood. J is TRBJ2-6 and V is TRBV29-1; D unresolved. This receptor was identified in an older woman with COVID-19, enrolled during active disease. CDR3 in DNA: TGCAGCGTTGGAGAGTCTTCTGGGGCCAACGTCCTGACTTTC. It translates to CSVGESSGANVLTF.